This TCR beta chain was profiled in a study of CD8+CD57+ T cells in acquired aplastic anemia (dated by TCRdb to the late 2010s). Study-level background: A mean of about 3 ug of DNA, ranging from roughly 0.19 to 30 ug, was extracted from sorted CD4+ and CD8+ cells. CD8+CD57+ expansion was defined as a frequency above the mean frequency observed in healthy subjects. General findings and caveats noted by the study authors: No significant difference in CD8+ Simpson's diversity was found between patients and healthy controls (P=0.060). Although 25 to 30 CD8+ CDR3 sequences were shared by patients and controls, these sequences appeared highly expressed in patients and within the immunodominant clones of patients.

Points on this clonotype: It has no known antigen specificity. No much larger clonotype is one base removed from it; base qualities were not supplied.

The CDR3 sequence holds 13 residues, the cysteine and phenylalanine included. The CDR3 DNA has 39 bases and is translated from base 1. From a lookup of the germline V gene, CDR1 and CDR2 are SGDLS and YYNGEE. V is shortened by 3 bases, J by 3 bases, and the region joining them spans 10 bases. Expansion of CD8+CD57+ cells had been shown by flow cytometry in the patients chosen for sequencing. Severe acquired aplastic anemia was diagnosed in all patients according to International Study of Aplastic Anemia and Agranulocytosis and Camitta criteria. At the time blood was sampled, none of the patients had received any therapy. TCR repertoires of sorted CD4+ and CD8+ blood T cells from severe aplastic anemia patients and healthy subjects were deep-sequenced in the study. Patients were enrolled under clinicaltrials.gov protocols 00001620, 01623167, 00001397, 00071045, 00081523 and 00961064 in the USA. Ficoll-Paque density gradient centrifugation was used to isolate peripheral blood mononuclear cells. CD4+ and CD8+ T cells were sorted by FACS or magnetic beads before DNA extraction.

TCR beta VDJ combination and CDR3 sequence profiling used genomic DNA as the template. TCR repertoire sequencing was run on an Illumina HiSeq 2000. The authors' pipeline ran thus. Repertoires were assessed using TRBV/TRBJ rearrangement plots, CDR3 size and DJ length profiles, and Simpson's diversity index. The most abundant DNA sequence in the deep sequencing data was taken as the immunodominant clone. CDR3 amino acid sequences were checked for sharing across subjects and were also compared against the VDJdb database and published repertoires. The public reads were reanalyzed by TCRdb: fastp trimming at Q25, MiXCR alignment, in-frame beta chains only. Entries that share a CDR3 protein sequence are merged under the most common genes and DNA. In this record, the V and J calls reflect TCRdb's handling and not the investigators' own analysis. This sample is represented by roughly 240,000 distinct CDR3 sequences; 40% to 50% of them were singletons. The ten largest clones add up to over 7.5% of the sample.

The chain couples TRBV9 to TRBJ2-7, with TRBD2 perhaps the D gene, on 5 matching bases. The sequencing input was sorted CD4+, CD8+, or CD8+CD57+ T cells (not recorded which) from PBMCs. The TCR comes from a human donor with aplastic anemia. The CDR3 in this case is CASSAGDYYEQYF. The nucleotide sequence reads TGTGCCAGCAGCGCCGGAGACTACTACGAGCAGTACTTC.